This T cell receptor (beta chain) was retrieved from a study of blood T cell repertoires in COVID-19. Study context: Nucleic acid was either cDNA or gDNA, and it came from T cells, B-cell-depleted T cells, or PBMCs.

CDR1 is SGHKS and CDR2 is YYEKEE in the germline V gene (reference sequence). The CDR3 spans 16 residues. Trimming cost V 1 base and J 5 bases; bases outside gene matches: 10. Under the authors' procedure: Reference gene primer amplification gave estimated nucleated cell counts. Some clones are missing from TCRdb's copy, which holds only in-frame ones; the method was immunoSEQ multiplex PCR. For V, J and clone size, that table is used; D and trimming come from the DNA. Of roughly 90,000 clones in the sample, 70% to 80% are singletons; the top ten hold around 17%. The receptor was derived from a human donor in a cohort sampled during active COVID-19. What was sequenced was peripheral blood. This chain joins TRBV5-5 and TRBJ2-3; 7 bases are a match to TRBD2. The CDR3 DNA follows: TGTGCCAGCAGCTTGTGGACGGGAGGTTCCGGAGATACGCAGTATTTT. Amino acid sequence: CASSLWTGGSGDTQYF.